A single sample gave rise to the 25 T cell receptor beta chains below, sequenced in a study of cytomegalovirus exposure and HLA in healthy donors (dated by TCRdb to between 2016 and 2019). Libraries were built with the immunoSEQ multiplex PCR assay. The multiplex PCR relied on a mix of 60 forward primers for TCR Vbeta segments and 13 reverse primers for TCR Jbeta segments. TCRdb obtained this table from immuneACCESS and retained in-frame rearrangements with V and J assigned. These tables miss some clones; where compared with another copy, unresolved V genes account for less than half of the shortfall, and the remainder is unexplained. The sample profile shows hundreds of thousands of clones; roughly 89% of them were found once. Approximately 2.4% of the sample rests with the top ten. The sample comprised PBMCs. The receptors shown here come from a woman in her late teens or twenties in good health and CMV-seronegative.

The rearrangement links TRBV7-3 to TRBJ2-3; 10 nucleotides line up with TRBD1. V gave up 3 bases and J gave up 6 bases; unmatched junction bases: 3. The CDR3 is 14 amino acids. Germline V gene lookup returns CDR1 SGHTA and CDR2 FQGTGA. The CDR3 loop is CASSLGTGADTQYF. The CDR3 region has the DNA TGTGCCAGCAGCTTGGGGACAGGGGCTGATACGCAGTATTTT.

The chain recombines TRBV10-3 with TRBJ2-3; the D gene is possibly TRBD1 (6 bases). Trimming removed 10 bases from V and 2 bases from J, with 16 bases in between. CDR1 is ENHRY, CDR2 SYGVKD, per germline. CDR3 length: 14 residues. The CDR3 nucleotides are TGTGCCACCACTCGAGACAGGACCACAGATACGCAGTATTTT. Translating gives CATTRDRTTDTQYF.

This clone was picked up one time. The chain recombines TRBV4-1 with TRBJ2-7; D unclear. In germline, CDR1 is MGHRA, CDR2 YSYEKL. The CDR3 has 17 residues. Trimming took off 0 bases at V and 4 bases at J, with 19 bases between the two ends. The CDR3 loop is CASSQDLRQDYRYEQYF. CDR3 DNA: TGCGCCAGCAGCCAAGATTTAAGGCAGGATTACCGTTACGAGCAGTACTTC.

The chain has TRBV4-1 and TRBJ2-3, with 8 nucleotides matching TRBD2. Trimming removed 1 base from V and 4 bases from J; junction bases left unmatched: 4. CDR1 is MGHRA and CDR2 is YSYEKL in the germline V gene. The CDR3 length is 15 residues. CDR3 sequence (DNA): TGCGCCAGCAGCCAAGGCGGGGGGCGGTCAGATACGCAGTATTTT. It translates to CASSQGGGRSDTQYF.

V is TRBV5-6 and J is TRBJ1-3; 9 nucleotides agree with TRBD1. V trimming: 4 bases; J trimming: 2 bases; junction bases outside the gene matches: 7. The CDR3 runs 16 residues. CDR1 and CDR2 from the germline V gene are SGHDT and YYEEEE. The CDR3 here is CASSLDRGMAGNTIYF. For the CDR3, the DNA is TGTGCCAGCAGCCTGGACAGGGGAATGGCTGGAAACACCATATATTTT.

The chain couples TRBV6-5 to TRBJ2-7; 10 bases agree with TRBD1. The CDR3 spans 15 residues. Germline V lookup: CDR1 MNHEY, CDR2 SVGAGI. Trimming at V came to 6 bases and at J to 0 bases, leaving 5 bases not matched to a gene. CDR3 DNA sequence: TGTGCCAGCAGCCCCGGGACAGGGGCCTCCTACGAGCAGTACTTC. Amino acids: CASSPGTGASYEQYF.

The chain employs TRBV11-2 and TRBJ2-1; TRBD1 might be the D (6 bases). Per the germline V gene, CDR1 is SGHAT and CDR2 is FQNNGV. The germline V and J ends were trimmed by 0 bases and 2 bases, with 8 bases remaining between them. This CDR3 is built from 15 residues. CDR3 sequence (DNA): TGTGCCAGCAGCTTAGAACAGGGTGCCTACAATGAGCAGTTCTTC. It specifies CASSLEQGAYNEQFF. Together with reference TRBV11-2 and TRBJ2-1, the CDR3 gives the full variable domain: EAGVAQSPRYKIIEKRQSVAFWCNPISGHATLYWYQQILGQGPKLLIQFQNNGVVDDSQLPKDRFSAERLKGVDSTLKIQPAKLEDSAVYLCASSLEQGAYNEQFFGPGTRLTVL.

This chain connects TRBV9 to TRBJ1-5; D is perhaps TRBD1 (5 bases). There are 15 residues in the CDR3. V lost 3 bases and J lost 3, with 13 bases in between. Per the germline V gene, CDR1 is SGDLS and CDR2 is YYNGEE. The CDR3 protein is CASSAQGRANQPQHF. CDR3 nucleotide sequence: TGTGCCAGCAGCGCTCAGGGTCGGGCCAATCAGCCCCAGCATTTT.

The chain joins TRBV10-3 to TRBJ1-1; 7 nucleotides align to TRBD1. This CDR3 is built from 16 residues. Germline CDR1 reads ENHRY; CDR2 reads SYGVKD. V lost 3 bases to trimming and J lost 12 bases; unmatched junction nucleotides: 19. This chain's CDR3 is CAISDPSVGQLVVTFF. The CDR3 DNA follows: TGTGCCATCAGTGACCCTTCGGTGGGACAGCTAGTCGTGACTTTCTTT.

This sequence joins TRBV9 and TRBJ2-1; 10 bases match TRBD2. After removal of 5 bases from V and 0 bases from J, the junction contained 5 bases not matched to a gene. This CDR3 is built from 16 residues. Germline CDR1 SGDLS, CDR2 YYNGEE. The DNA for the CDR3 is TGTGCCAGCAGTGAATCTAGCGGGAGCTCCTACAATGAGCAGTTCTTC. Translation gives CASSESSGSSYNEQFF.

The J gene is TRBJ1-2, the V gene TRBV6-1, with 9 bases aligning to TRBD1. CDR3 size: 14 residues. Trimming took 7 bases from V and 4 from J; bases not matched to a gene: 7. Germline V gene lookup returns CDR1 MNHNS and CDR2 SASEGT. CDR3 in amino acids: CASTWTGARYGYTF. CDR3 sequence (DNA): TGTGCCAGCACATGGACAGGGGCTCGCTATGGCTACACCTTC.

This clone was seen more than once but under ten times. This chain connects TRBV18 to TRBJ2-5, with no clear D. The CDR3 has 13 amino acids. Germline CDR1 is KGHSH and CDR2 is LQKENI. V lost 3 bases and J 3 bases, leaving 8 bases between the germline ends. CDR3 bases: TGTGCCAGCTCACCCCACGAGAAAGAGACCCAGTACTTC. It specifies CASSPHEKETQYF.

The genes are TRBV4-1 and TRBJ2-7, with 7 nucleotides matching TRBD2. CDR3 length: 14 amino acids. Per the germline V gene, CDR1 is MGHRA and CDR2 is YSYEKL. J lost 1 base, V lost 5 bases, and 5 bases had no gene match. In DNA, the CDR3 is TGCGCCAGCAGCTATGGGACTATTTCCTACGAGCAGTACTTC. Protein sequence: CASSYGTISYEQYF.

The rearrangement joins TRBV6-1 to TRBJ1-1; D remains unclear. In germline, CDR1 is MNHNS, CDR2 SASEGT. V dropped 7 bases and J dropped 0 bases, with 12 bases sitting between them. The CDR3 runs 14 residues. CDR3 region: CASTRLQLNTEAFF. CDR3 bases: TGTGCCAGCACGAGACTCCAGTTGAACACTGAAGCTTTCTTT.

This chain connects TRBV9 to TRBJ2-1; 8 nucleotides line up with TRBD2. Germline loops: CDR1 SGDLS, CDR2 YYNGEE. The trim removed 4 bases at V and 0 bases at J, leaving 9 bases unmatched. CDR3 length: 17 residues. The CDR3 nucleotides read TGTGCCAGCAGCCACGCCCTACTAGCGGACTCCTACAATGAGCAGTTCTTC. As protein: CASSHALLADSYNEQFF. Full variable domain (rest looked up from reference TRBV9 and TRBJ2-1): DSGVTQTPKHLITATGQRVTLRCSPRSGDLSVYWYQQSLDQGLQFLIQYYNGEERAKGNILERFSAQQFPDLHSELNLSSLELGDSALYFCASSHALLADSYNEQFFGPGTRLTVL.

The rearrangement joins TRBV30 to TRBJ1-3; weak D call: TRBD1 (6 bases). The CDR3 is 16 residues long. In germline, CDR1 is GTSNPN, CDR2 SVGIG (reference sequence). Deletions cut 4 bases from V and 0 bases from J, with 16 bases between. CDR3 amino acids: CAWTAQGTNSGNTIYF. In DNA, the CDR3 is TGTGCCTGGACCGCCCAGGGGACAAACTCTGGAAACACCATATATTTT. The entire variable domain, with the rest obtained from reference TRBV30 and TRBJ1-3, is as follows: SQTIHQWPATLVQPVGSPLSLECTVEGTSNPNLYWYRQAAGRGLQLLFYSVGIGQISSEVPQNLSASRPQDRQFILSSKKLLLSDSGFYLCAWTAQGTNSGNTIYFGEGSWLTVV.

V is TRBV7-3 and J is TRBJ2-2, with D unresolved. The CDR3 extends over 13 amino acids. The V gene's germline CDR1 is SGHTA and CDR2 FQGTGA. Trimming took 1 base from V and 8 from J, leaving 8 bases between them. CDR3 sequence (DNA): TGTGCCAGCAGCTTAAGTCCCCGGGGGGAGCTGTTTTTT. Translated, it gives CASSLSPRGELFF.

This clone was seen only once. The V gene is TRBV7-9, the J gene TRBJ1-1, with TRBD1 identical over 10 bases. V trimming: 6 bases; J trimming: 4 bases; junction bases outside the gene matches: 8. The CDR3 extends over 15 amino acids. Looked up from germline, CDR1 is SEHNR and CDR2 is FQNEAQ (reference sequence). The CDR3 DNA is TGTGCCAGCAGTTTCTCGACAGGGGGCTTCACTGAAGCTTTCTTT. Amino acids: CASSFSTGGFTEAFF.

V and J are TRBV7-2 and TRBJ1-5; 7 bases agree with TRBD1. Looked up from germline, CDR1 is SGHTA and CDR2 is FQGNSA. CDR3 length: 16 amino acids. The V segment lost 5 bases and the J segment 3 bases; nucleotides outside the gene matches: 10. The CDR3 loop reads CASSQQTGFNNQPQHF. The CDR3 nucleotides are TGTGCCAGCAGCCAACAGACAGGGTTTAACAATCAGCCCCAGCATTTT.

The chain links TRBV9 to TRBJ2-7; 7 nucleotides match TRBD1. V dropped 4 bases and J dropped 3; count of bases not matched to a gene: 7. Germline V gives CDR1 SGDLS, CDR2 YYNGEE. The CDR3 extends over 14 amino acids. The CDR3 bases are TGTGCCAGCAGCCCCTGGGACAGTAGCTACGAGCAGTACTTC. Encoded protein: CASSPWDSSYEQYF. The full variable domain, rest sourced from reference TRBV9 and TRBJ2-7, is DSGVTQTPKHLITATGQRVTLRCSPRSGDLSVYWYQQSLDQGLQFLIQYYNGEERAKGNILERFSAQQFPDLHSELNLSSLELGDSALYFCASSPWDSSYEQYFGPGTRLTVT.

CDR3 sequence (DNA): TGTGCCAGCACCACCTTGGGGGCGGGGGTCCGGTTCGGCACTGAAGCTTTCTTT. This codes for CASTTLGAGVRFGTEAFF. V usage is TRBV27 and J usage is TRBJ1-1; the D gene is possibly TRBD1 (6 bases). Germline-derived CDR1 and CDR2 are MNHEY and SMNVEV (reference sequence). The CDR3 length is 18 residues. Trimming stripped 7 bases from V and 4 bases from J, with 28 bases between.

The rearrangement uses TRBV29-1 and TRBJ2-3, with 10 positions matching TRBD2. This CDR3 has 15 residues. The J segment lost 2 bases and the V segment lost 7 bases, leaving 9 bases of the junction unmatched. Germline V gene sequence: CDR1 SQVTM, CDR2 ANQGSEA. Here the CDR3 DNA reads TGCAGCGCCGTTAGCGGGGGGTGGGTCACAGATACGCAGTATTTT. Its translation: CSAVSGGWVTDTQYF.

The CDR3 reads CAWSVGQGVTEQFF. CDR3 DNA sequence: TGTGCCTGGAGTGTCGGACAGGGTGTTACGGAGCAGTTCTTC. V is TRBV30 and J is TRBJ2-1, with 8 positions matching TRBD1. This CDR3 has 14 residues. V was pared by 0 bases and J by 10 bases, with 8 bases of the junction left unmatched. Germline V CDR1 and CDR2: GTSNPN, SVGIG (reference sequence).

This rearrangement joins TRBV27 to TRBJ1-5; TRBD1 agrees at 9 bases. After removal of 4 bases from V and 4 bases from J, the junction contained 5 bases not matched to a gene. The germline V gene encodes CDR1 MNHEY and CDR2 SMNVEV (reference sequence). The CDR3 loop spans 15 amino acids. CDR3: CASSSGQGGNQPQHF. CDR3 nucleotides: TGTGCCAGCAGTTCGGGACAGGGAGGAAATCAGCCCCAGCATTTT.

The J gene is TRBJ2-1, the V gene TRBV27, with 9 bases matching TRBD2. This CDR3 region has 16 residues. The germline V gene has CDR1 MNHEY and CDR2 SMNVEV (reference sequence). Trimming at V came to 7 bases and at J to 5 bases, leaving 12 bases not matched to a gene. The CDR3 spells CASIDKERGANNEQFF. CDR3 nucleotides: TGTGCCAGCATTGATAAGGAGCGGGGGGCTAACAATGAGCAGTTCTTC.